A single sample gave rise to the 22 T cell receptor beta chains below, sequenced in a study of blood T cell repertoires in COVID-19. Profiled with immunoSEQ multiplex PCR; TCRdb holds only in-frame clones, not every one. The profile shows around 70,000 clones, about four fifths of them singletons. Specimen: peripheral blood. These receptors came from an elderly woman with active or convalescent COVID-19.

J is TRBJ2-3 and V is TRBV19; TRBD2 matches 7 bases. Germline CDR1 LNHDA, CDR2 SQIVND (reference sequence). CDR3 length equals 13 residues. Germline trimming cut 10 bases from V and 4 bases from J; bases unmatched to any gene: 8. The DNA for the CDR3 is TGTGCCACCTCTATCGGACTAGCAGATACGCAGTATTTT. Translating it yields CATSIGLADTQYF.

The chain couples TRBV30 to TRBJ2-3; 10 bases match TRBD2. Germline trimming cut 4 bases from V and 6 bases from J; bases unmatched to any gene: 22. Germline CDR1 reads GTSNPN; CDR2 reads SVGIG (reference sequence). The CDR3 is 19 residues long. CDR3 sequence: CAWKDLKPSGGNAGDTQYF. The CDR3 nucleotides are TGTGCCTGGAAAGACCTAAAGCCTAGCGGGGGCAACGCCGGGGATACGCAGTATTTT.

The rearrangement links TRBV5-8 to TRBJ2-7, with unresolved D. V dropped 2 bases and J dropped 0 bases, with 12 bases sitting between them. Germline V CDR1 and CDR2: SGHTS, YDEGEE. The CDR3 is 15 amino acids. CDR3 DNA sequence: TGTGCCAGCAGCTTTAGACTCCTGAGCTCCTACGAGCAGTACTTC. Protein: CASSFRLLSSYEQYF.

The CDR3 reads CASSLGENTEAFF. The CDR3, as DNA: TGTGCCAGCAGTTTGGGAGAGAACACTGAAGCTTTCTTT. The V and J genes are TRBV12-3 or TRBV12-4 and TRBJ1-1; D is undetermined. This CDR3 is 13 amino acids long. V gave up 3 bases and J gave up 1 base, with 6 bases separating them.

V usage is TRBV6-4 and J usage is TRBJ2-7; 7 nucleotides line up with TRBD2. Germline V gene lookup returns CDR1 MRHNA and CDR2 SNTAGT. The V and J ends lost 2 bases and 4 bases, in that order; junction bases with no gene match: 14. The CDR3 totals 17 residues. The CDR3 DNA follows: TGTGCCAGCAGTGACCCCCCTGGGTGGGAGGGAATATACGAGCAGTACTTC. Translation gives CASSDPPGWEGIYEQYF.

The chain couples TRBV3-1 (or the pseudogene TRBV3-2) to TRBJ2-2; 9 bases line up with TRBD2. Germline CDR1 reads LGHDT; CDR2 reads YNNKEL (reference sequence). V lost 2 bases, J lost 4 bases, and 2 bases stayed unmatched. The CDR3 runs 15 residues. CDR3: CASSQRTSVTGELFF. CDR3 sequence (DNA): TGTGCCAGCAGCCAAAGGACTAGCGTCACCGGGGAGCTGTTTTTT.

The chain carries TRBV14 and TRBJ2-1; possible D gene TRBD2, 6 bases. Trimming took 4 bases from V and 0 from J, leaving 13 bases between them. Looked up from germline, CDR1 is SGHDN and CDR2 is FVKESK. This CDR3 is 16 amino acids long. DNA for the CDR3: TGTGCCAGCAGCCCTCTTAGCGGAAGCTCCTACAATGAGCAGTTCTTC. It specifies CASSPLSGSSYNEQFF.

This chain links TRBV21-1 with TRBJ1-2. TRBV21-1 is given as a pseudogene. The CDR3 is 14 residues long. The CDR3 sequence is CASSQHGAGYGYTF. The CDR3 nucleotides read TGTGCCAGCAGCCAACATGGCGCGGGGTACGGCTACACCTTC.

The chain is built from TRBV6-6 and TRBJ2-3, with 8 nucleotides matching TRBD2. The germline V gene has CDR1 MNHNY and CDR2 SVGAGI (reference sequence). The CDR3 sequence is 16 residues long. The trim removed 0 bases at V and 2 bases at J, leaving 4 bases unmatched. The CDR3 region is CASSYSRGAPTDTQYF. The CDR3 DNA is TGTGCCAGCAGTTACTCGCGGGGGGCCCCCACAGATACGCAGTATTTT.

The CDR3 DNA is TGTGCCAGCAGTGCCTCGAGGGGGAACGGCGCGGCCCAGTACTTC. As protein: CASSASRGNGAAQYF. The rearrangement links TRBV2 to TRBJ2-5; TRBD1 might be the D (6 bases). V was shortened by 4 bases and J by 9 bases, with 21 bases between the two germline ends. The CDR3 is 15 amino acids. The germline V gene has CDR1 SNHLY and CDR2 FYNNEI.

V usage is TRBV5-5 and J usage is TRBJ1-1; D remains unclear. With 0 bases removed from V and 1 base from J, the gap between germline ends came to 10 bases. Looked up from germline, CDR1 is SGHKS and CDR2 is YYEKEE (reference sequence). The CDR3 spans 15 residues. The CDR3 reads CASSLEQRKNTEAFF. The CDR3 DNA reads TGTGCCAGCAGCTTGGAACAACGTAAGAACACTGAAGCTTTCTTT.

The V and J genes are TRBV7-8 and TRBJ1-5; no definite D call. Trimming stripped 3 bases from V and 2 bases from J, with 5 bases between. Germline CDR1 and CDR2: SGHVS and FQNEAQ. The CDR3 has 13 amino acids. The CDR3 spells CASSLPGNQPQHF. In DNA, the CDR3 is TGTGCCAGCAGCTTGCCAGGCAATCAGCCCCAGCATTTT. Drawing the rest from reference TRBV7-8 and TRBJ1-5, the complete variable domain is GAGVSQSPRYKVAKRGQDVALRCDPISGHVSLFWYQQALGQGPEFLTYFQNEAQLDKSGLPSDRFFAERPEGSVSTLKIQRTQQEDSAVYLCASSLPGNQPQHFGDGTRLSIL.

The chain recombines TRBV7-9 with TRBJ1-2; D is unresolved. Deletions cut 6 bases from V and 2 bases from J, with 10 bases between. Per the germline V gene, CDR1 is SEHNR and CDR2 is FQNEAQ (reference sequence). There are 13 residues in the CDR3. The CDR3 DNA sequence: TGTGCCAGCAGTCTTGACGGGAACTATGGCTACACCTTC. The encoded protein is CASSLDGNYGYTF.

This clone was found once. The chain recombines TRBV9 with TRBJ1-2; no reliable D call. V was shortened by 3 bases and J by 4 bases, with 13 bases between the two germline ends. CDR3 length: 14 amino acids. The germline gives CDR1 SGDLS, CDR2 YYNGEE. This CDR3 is CASSAPTEGYGYTF. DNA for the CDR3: TGTGCCAGCAGCGCCCCGACCGAGGGCTATGGCTACACCTTC. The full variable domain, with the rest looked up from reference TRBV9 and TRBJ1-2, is DSGVTQTPKHLITATGQRVTLRCSPRSGDLSVYWYQQSLDQGLQFLIQYYNGEERAKGNILERFSAQQFPDLHSELNLSSLELGDSALYFCASSAPTEGYGYTFGSGTRLTVV.

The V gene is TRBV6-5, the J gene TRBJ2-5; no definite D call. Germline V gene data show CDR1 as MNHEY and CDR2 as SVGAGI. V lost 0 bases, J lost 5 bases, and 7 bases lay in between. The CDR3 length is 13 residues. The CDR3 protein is CASSYSRWETQYF. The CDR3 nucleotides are TGTGCCAGCAGTTACTCGAGGTGGGAGACCCAGTACTTC.

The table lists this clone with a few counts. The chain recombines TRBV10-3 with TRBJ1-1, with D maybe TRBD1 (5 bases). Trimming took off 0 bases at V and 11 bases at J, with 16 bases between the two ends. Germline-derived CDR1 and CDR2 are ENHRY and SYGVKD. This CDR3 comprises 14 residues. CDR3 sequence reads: CAISESSGAATAFF. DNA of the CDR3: TGTGCCATCAGTGAGTCGTCTGGGGCGGCGACGGCTTTCTTT.

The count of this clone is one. CDR3 amino acids: CASSLKAPNNRGGRNTEAFF. In DNA form, the CDR3 reads TGTGCCAGTAGTCTTAAAGCCCCTAATAACAGGGGTGGCCGGAACACTGAAGCTTTCTTT. The chain links TRBV19 to TRBJ1-1; 7 bases agree with TRBD1. The germline gives CDR1 LNHDA, CDR2 SQIVND (reference sequence). Trimming cost V 5 bases and J 1 base; bases outside gene matches: 22. The CDR3 totals 20 residues. The full variable domain, completed using reference TRBV19 and TRBJ1-1, is DGGITQSPKYLFRKEGQNVTLSCEQNLNHDAMYWYRQDPGQGLRLIYYSQIVNDFQKGDIAEGYSVSREKKESFPLTVTSAQKNPTAFYLCASSLKAPNNRGGRNTEAFFGQGTRLTVV.

The CDR3 spells CASTGTVGGNEQFF. The CDR3 coding sequence is TGCGCCAGCACGGGGACAGTCGGGGGCAATGAGCAGTTCTTC. The rearrangement joins TRBV5-1 to TRBJ2-1, with D possibly TRBD1 on 7 matching bases. The CDR3 is 14 amino acids. Trimming took off 6 bases at V and 6 bases at J, with 16 bases between the two ends. From germline, CDR1 is SGHRS and CDR2 YFSETQ. Drawing the rest from reference TRBV5-1 and TRBJ2-1, the complete variable domain is KAGVTQTPRYLIKTRGQQVTLSCSPISGHRSVSWYQQTPGQGLQFLFEYFSETQRNKGNFPGRFSGRQFSNSRSEMNVSTLELGDSALYLCASTGTVGGNEQFFGPGTRLTVL.

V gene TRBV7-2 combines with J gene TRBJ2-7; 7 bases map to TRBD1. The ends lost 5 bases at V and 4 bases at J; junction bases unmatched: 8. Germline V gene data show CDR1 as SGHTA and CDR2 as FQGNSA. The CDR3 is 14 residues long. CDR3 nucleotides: TGTGCCAGCAGCACAACCCGGGACAGATACGAGCAGTACTTC. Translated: CASSTTRDRYEQYF.

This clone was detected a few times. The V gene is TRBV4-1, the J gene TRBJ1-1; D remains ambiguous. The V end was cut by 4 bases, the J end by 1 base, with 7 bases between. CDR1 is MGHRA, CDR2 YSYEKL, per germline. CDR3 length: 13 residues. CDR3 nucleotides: TGCGCCAGCAGCCGCTACTGGAACACTGAAGCTTTCTTT. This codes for CASSRYWNTEAFF.

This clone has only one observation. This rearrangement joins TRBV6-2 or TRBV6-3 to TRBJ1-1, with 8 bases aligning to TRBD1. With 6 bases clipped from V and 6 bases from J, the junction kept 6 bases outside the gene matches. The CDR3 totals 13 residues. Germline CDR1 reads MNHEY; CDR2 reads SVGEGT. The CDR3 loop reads CASSLDRVAEAFF. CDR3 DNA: TGTGCCAGCAGCTTGGACAGGGTAGCTGAAGCTTTCTTT.

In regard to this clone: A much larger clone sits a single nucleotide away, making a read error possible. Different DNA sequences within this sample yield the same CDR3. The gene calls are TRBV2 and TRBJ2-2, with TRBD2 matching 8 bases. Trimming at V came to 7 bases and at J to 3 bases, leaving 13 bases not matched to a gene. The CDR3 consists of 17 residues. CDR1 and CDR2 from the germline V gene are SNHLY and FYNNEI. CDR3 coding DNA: TGTGCCAGCACCAGGGCCGGGGGGGGAGTGGACACCGGGGAGCTGTTTTTT. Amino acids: CASTRAGGGVDTGELFF.